The table lists the clone carrying this T cell receptor beta chain with a count of one. Its target is not known. CDR3 size: 14 residues. Trimming removed 1 base at V and 3 bases at J, with 10 bases between. Germline V CDR1 and CDR2: SGHTA, FQGNSA. The entry originates in a study of cytomegalovirus exposure and HLA in healthy donors. Study-wide points: The classifier reportedly diagnosed cytomegalovirus status with high specificity and sensitivity. Later analysis associated a missense DCLRE1C variant with TCR beta V- and J-gene trimming.

The PCR employed 60 Vbeta primers together with 13 Jbeta primers. Repertoires were generated with immunoSEQ multiplex PCR, while TCRdb's copy carries only in-frame clones and drops some. The profile shows some 190,000 clones, about 82% of them singletons. The chain combines TRBV7-2 with TRBJ2-7, with a weak D call TRBD1 (5 bases). Sample: PBMCs. The source of this sequence is a male donor in good health and CMV-seronegative. The CDR3 DNA follows: TGTGCCAGCAGCTTAGTTTTGGACAACTACGAGCAGTACTTC. Its translation: CASSLVLDNYEQYF. The full variable domain, its missing parts supplied by reference TRBV7-2 and TRBJ2-7, is GAGVSQSPSNKVTEKGKDVELRCDPISGHTALYWYRQSLGQGLEFLIYFQGNSAPDKSGLPSDRFSAERTGGSVSTLTIQRTQQEDSAVYLCASSLVLDNYEQYFGPGTRLTVT.